These 29 T cell receptor beta chains were all obtained from the same sample, sequenced in a study of blood T cell repertoires in COVID-19. The method was immunoSEQ multiplex PCR; TCRdb's version includes in-frame clones alone and lacks a portion of them. The sample contains tens of thousands of clones, about four fifths of which appear only once. Sample: peripheral blood. The receptors were gathered from a human donor in a cohort sampled during active COVID-19.

V gene TRBV9 combines with J gene TRBJ2-7, with a possible D match to TRBD2 (6 bases). CDR1 and CDR2 from the germline V gene are SGDLS and YYNGEE. This CDR3 is 15 amino acids long. With 4 bases removed from V and 0 bases from J, the gap between germline ends came to 14 bases. CDR3 amino acids: CASSPHAGSSYEQYF. Written as DNA, the CDR3 is TGTGCCAGCAGCCCGCATGCGGGGAGCTCCTACGAGCAGTACTTC.

The chain is built from TRBV2 and TRBJ2-7, with 7 bases identical to TRBD1. Germline CDR1 reads SNHLY; CDR2 reads FYNNEI. With V trimmed by 4 bases and J by 4 bases, 4 bases remained unmatched. There are 13 residues in the CDR3. DNA of the CDR3: TGTGCCAGCAGTGTAGGGGGCTCGTACGAGCAGTACTTC. This gives the protein CASSVGGSYEQYF.

Only one count was recorded for this clone. The chain combines TRBV28 with TRBJ2-3, with D perhaps TRBD1 (6 bases). The CDR3 runs to 13 residues. Trimming pared 4 bases from V and 2 bases from J, leaving 7 bases between. Germline CDR1 and CDR2: MDHEN and SYDVKM. CDR3 protein: CASSWDTTDTQYF. DNA for the CDR3: TGTGCCAGCAGTTGGGACACCACAGATACGCAGTATTTT. The full variable domain, rest sourced from reference TRBV28 and TRBJ2-3, is DVKVTQSSRYLVKRTGEKVFLECVQDMDHENMFWYRQDPGLGLRLIYFSYDVKMKEKGDIPEGYSVSREKKERFSLILESASTNQTSMYLCASSWDTTDTQYFGPGTRLTVL.

J is TRBJ1-5 and V is TRBV2; D perhaps matches TRBD1 (6 bases). Germline V gives CDR1 SNHLY, CDR2 FYNNEI. V was cut by 6 bases and J by 2 bases, with 14 bases left in between. This CDR3 is built from 15 residues. CDR3 sequence: CASRMDSGGNQPQHF. DNA of the CDR3: TGTGCCAGCAGAATGGACAGTGGGGGCAATCAGCCCCAGCATTTT.

The V and J genes are TRBV7-2 and TRBJ1-2, with TRBD1 identical over 8 bases. Germline values: CDR1 SGHTA, CDR2 FQGNSA. The J segment lost 2 bases and the V segment lost 3 bases, leaving 5 bases of the junction unmatched. The CDR3 extends over 15 amino acids. The chain's CDR3 is CASSFSSGGNYGYTF. CDR3 bases: TGTGCCAGCAGCTTCTCCTCAGGGGGCAACTATGGCTACACCTTC. The whole variable domain, remainder taken from reference TRBV7-2 and TRBJ1-2, is GAGVSQSPSNKVTEKGKDVELRCDPISGHTALYWYRQSLGQGLEFLIYFQGNSAPDKSGLPSDRFSAERTGGSVSTLTIQRTQQEDSAVYLCASSFSSGGNYGYTFGSGTRLTVV.

Here the CDR3 DNA reads TGTGCCAGCAGTCGACCACTAGCGGGGGGGCAAGATACGCAGTATTTT. Translation: CASSRPLAGGQDTQYF. The chain couples TRBV6-6 to TRBJ2-3, with TRBD2 matching over 13 bases. The CDR3 covers 16 residues. Germline V gives CDR1 MNHNY, CDR2 SVGAGI (reference sequence). Trimming removed 5 bases from V and 5 bases from J; junction bases left unmatched: 7.

This sequence joins TRBV10-3 and TRBJ2-5; D is perhaps TRBD2 (6 bases). The CDR3 runs 14 residues. V was pared by 4 bases and J by 5 bases, with 14 bases between. Germline values: CDR1 ENHRY, CDR2 SYGVKD. The CDR3 nucleotides read TGTGCCATCAGTGCGGGAGTGCGTTGGGAGACCCAGTACTTC. This gives the protein CAISAGVRWETQYF.

The chain joins TRBV20-1 to TRBJ2-3; 9 positions agree with TRBD2. Germline trimming cut 3 bases from V and 1 base from J; bases unmatched to any gene: 5. CDR1 and CDR2 (germline): DFQATT, SNEGSKA (reference sequence). The CDR3 contains 15 residues. Here the CDR3 DNA reads TGCAGTGCTAGTCGAGCTAGCGGGGGCACAGATACGCAGTATTTT. As protein: CSASRASGGTDTQYF.

The chain has TRBV12-3 or TRBV12-4 and TRBJ1-2, with D uncertain. The CDR3 has 13 residues. V was trimmed by 6 bases and J by 1 base, leaving 9 bases between them. As DNA, the CDR3 is TGTGCCAGCAGGGGCAGTTTTAACTATGGCTACACCTTC. This encodes CASRGSFNYGYTF.

V is TRBV29-1 and J is TRBJ1-2; 7 bases match TRBD1. The germline V gene encodes CDR1 SQVTM and CDR2 ANQGSEA. Trimming cost V 7 bases and J 4 bases; bases outside gene matches: 6. The length of the CDR3 is 12 residues. CDR3 sequence: CSARQGSYGYTF. The CDR3 bases are TGCAGCGCCCGACAGGGAAGCTATGGCTACACCTTC.

J is TRBJ1-3 and V is TRBV3-1 (or the pseudogene TRBV3-2); D not resolved. The germline V gene has CDR1 LGHDT and CDR2 YNNKEL (reference sequence). Trimming left V 4 bases short and J 3 bases short, with 4 bases between. The CDR3 runs 12 residues. This CDR3 is CASSPSGNTIYF. CDR3 nucleotides: TGTGCCAGCAGCCCTAGTGGAAACACCATATATTTT.

The chain uses TRBV27 and TRBJ2-7; 10 bases match TRBD2. The CDR3 contains 16 residues. V was pared by 5 bases and J by 2 bases, with 9 bases of the junction left unmatched. Germline V gene data show CDR1 as MNHEY and CDR2 as SMNVEV (reference sequence). The DNA for the CDR3 is TGTGCCAGCAGTCAAGCAGCGGGAGGGCAGACCTACGAGCAGTACTTC. It codes for CASSQAAGGQTYEQYF.

The J gene is TRBJ2-3, the V gene TRBV18, with 9 positions matching TRBD2. The CDR3 spans 16 residues. The J segment lost 2 bases and the V segment lost 8 bases, leaving 11 bases of the junction unmatched. CDR1 and CDR2 (germline): KGHSH, LQKENI. CDR3 sequence (DNA): TGTGCCAGCCATCACGCGACTAGCGGCCACACAGATACGCAGTATTTT. Its translation is CASHHATSGHTDTQYF.

The DNA of the CDR3 is TGTGCCAGCAGCCCGTGGGGGGATTCCACAGATACGCAGTATTTT. Translation gives CASSPWGDSTDTQYF. The genes are TRBV5-5 and TRBJ2-3; D might be TRBD2 (6 bases). This CDR3 spans 15 amino acids. The V and J ends lost 4 bases and 2 bases respectively, with 14 bases between them. From germline, CDR1 is SGHKS and CDR2 YYEKEE (reference sequence).

This rearrangement joins TRBV29-1 to TRBJ2-5, with 11 bases matching TRBD2. This CDR3 is 14 amino acids long. Germline CDR1 reads SQVTM; CDR2 reads ANQGSEA. The ends lost 5 bases at V and 3 bases at J; junction bases unmatched: 5. The CDR3 loop reads CSVQTSGAEETQYF. The CDR3 coding sequence is TGCAGCGTTCAGACTAGCGGGGCAGAAGAGACCCAGTACTTC.

J is TRBJ2-1 and V is TRBV7-2; 9 nucleotides line up with TRBD2. The CDR3 consists of 16 residues. The V gene's germline CDR1 is SGHTA and CDR2 FQGNSA. Trimming removed 2 bases from V and 6 bases from J; junction bases left unmatched: 8. The DNA for the CDR3 is TGTGCCAGCAGCTTAACCGGCGGGAGGGCGGGCAATGAGCAGTTCTTC. Its protein is CASSLTGGRAGNEQFF.

This rearrangement joins TRBV5-1 to TRBJ2-3, with 15 bases identical to TRBD2. The CDR3 sequence is 17 residues long. Per the germline V gene, CDR1 is SGHRS and CDR2 is YFSETQ. The J segment lost 4 bases and the V segment lost 4 bases, leaving 7 bases of the junction unmatched. CDR3 nucleotide sequence: TGCGCCAGCAGCACGGGACTAGCGGGAGGTGGGGCAGATACGCAGTATTTT. This sequence encodes CASSTGLAGGGADTQYF.

This chain uses TRBV10-1 with TRBJ1-2; D possibly corresponds to TRBD1 (6 bases). CDR3 length: 15 amino acids. Trimming cost V 7 bases and J 0 bases, with 15 bases left between them. CDR1 is WNHNN and CDR2 is SYGVQD in the germline V gene (reference sequence). The CDR3 DNA reads TGCGCCAGCAACGAGACAGGAGGCCCTAACTATGGCTACACCTTC. Translation: CASNETGGPNYGYTF.

The rearrangement joins TRBV6-5 to TRBJ1-2; TRBD1 agrees at 7 bases. The CDR3 is 14 residues long. V dropped 5 bases and J dropped 5; count of bases not matched to a gene: 8. Germline V gives CDR1 MNHEY, CDR2 SVGAGI. In DNA form, the CDR3 reads TGTGCCAGCAGTACCCGGACAGGCGGGTATGGCTACACCTTC. Encoded protein: CASSTRTGGYGYTF.

This chain connects TRBV6-6 to TRBJ2-3, with 9 nucleotides matching TRBD1. The V gene's germline CDR1 is MNHNY and CDR2 SVGAGI (reference sequence). Unmatched junction bases numbered 2, after V lost 4 bases and J lost 0 bases. The CDR3 is 15 residues long. This CDR3 reads CASSWGTGSTDTQYF. Written as DNA, the CDR3 is TGTGCCAGCAGTTGGGGGACAGGGAGCACAGATACGCAGTATTTT.

This rearrangement joins TRBV6-1 to TRBJ1-2; TRBD1 aligns across 9 bases. The CDR3 totals 17 residues. Germline loops: CDR1 MNHNS, CDR2 SASEGT. V gave up 3 bases and J gave up 2 bases; unmatched junction bases: 10. CDR3 residues: CASSDPGQGKTNYGYTF. The CDR3 bases are TGTGCCAGCAGTGATCCGGGACAGGGAAAGACAAACTATGGCTACACCTTC.

The CDR3 region is CASSLAAEQTGELFF. The CDR3 bases are TGCGCCAGCAGCTTGGCCGCTGAACAAACCGGGGAGCTGTTTTTT. V gene TRBV5-1 combines with J gene TRBJ2-2; D ambiguous. The V and J ends lost 0 bases and 5 bases respectively, with 11 bases between them. Per the germline V gene, CDR1 is SGHRS and CDR2 is YFSETQ. CDR3 length: 15 amino acids.

The chain has TRBV9 and TRBJ1-1; D is ambiguous. The V gene's germline CDR1 is SGDLS and CDR2 YYNGEE. The CDR3 totals 14 residues. Trimming cost V 1 base and J 1 base, with 8 bases left between them. The CDR3 bases are TGTGCCAGCAGCGTAAGAGCAGGGAACACTGAAGCTTTCTTT. Translated, it gives CASSVRAGNTEAFF.

The CDR3 DNA sequence: TGTGCCAGCGGGAGATGGGCCGGGGAGCTGTTTTTT. Its protein is CASGRWAGELFF. This sequence joins TRBV27 and TRBJ2-2, with TRBD2 as a possible D gene (5 bases). CDR3 length: 12 amino acids. Germline V gives CDR1 MNHEY, CDR2 SMNVEV (reference sequence). The V end was cut by 8 bases, the J end by 6 bases, with 10 bases between.

The chain couples TRBV28 to TRBJ1-4; D is unresolved. Germline CDR1 and CDR2: MDHEN and SYDVKM. The ends were cut back, 4 bases at V and 14 bases at J, with 11 bases in the middle. The CDR3 extends over 11 amino acids. The CDR3 reads CASSSRDVLFF. CDR3 nucleotides: TGTGCCAGCAGTTCGCGGGATGTGCTGTTTTTT.

V is TRBV5-1 and J is TRBJ2-4; D ambiguous. Germline CDR1 reads SGHRS; CDR2 reads YFSETQ. The CDR3 is made up of 18 amino acids. V lost 4 bases to trimming and J lost 5 bases, with 25 bases between them. CDR3 amino acids: CASSHPFIRSGSENIQYF. The DNA of the CDR3 is TGCGCCAGCAGCCATCCTTTTATACGGTCTGGAAGCGAAAACATTCAGTACTTC.

The chain is built from TRBV19 and TRBJ1-2; TRBD1 matches 10 bases. Germline V gives CDR1 LNHDA, CDR2 SQIVND (reference sequence). V was clipped by 3 bases and J by 7 bases; unmatched bases: 5. The CDR3 runs 14 residues. The DNA of the CDR3 is TGTGCCAGTAGTATCCGGGACAGGGGTAGTGGCTACACCTTC. This gives the protein CASSIRDRGSGYTF.

The chain combines TRBV5-1 with TRBJ2-7; 7 bases align to TRBD1. Unmatched junction bases numbered 1, after V lost 0 bases and J lost 1 base. The CDR3 extends over 14 amino acids. Germline-derived CDR1 and CDR2 are SGHRS and YFSETQ. In DNA form, the CDR3 reads TGCGCCAGCAGCTTGGACAGGGGTTCCTACGAGCAGTACTTC. Translation: CASSLDRGSYEQYF.

The CDR3 sequence: CASSEAGTGNYGYTF. DNA of the CDR3: TGTGCCAGCAGTGAAGCGGGGACAGGAAACTATGGCTACACCTTC. The rearrangement links TRBV2 to TRBJ1-2; 8 bases line up with TRBD1. The CDR3 length is 15 residues. The V gene's germline CDR1 is SNHLY and CDR2 FYNNEI. Unmatched junction bases numbered 2, after V lost 0 bases and J lost 2 bases.